This section outlines one TCR beta chain sequence together with its context. V was clipped by 4 bases and J by 2 bases, with 12 bases between them. The CDR3 consists of 15 residues. Germline lookup yields CDR1 MNHEY and CDR2 SMNVEV (reference sequence). Assay: immunoSEQ multiplex PCR; the TCRdb copy retains only in-frame clones and omits some. The profile shows hundreds of thousands of clones, around 92% of them singletons. These data are taken from a study of Ad26.COV2.S vaccination and SARS-CoV-2 variants. Treatment reported: approximately 18 received Ad26.COV2.S at low or high dose, single or two shots; 5 received placebo; per-sample allocation not given. Following the first vaccine or placebo injection, samples were taken on day 63. A Boston adult aged 18-55 years was the donor. The vaccine antigen was prefusion-stabilized Wuhan SARS-CoV-2 spike.

The TCR originated in a person aged 18-65 years who received the Ad26.COV2.S COVID-19 vaccine or a placebo. This chain uses TRBV27 with TRBJ1-5; tentatively, D is TRBD1 (6 bases). This sample comprised peripheral blood, obtained in a trial of Ad26.COV2.S vaccine versus placebo. The CDR3, as DNA: TGTGCCAGCAGTTGGAGGGGGATGGGCAATCAGCCCCAGCATTTT. Translation gives CASSWRGMGNQPQHF.